What follows is one T cell receptor (beta chain) and its context. The antigen is not known. This specimen belongs to a study of T-cell memory formation after mild COVID-19. Study background: Across donors, TCR clusters were largely donor specific.

Findings of the study overall: Contracting CD8+ clones were enriched in EMRA, CD4+ mainly in CM and EM.

It was 5'RACE with constant-segment primers that produced the TCR alpha and TCR beta cDNA libraries, which carried sample barcodes and UMIs. TCRdb re-called the 5' RACE reads with MiXCR, one entry per CDR3 protein. The sample has fewer than 350,000 distinct CDR3 sequences; approximately 8% are singletons. The ends were cut back, 1 base at V and 5 bases at J, with 11 bases in the middle. The CDR3 length is 14 residues. Germline V lookup: CDR1 SEHNR, CDR2 FQNEAQ (reference sequence). The sample consisted of PBMCs or a T cell subset sorted from them (not recorded which). J is TRBJ2-5 and V is TRBV7-9; possible D gene TRBD2, 5 bases. This sequence originates from a young man who had mild COVID-19 (a few samples of this study predate the infection). Cell type and time point are not known. CDR3 in DNA: TGTGCCAGCAGCTTAGGAGGTGGCGGGGAGACCCAGTACTTC. This gives the protein CASSLGGGGETQYF.